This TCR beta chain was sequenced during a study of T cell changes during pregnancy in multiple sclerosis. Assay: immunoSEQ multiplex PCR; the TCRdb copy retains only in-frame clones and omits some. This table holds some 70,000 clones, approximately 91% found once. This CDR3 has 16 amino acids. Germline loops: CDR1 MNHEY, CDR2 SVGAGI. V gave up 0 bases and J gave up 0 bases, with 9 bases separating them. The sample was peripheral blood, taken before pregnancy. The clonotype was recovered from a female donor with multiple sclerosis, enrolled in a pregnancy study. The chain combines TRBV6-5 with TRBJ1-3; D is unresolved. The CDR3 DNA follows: TGTGCCAGCAGTTACTCAAGTCGCGGCTCTGGAAACACCATATATTTT. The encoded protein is CASSYSSRGSGNTIYF.